This T cell receptor (beta chain) was sequenced for a study of blood T cell repertoires in COVID-19. As for the study in general: COVID-19 samples, acute and convalescent, were from the United States, Italy and Spain. Nucleic acid was either cDNA or gDNA, and it came from T cells, B-cell-depleted T cells, or PBMCs.

Under the authors' procedure: How many nucleated cells were present was estimated from reference gene primer amplification. TCRdb's table, derived via immunoSEQ multiplex PCR, lists solely in-frame clones and lacks some. That table supplies the V and J calls and clone size; D and trimming were determined from the DNA. The sample records about 400,000 clones, roughly 89% being singletons. The V and J ends lost 0 bases and 2 bases, in that order; junction bases with no gene match: 5. CDR1 and CDR2 (germline): SGDLS, YYNGEE. The CDR3 spans 15 residues. The source of this sequence is a woman aged 25 to 39 with active or convalescent COVID-19. V gene TRBV9 combines with J gene TRBJ2-7; 7 bases are shared with TRBD2. Sample: peripheral blood. The CDR3 nucleotides are TGTGCCAGCAGCGTAGGGGAGCGGGACCCCTACGAGCAGTACTTC. Its translation is CASSVGERDPYEQYF. Based on the CDR3 plus reference TRBV9 and TRBJ2-7, the full variable domain is DSGVTQTPKHLITATGQRVTLRCSPRSGDLSVYWYQQSLDQGLQFLIQYYNGEERAKGNILERFSAQQFPDLHSELNLSSLELGDSALYFCASSVGERDPYEQYFGPGTRLTVT.